The T cell receptor (beta chain) described here comes from a study of T cell responses to AZD1222 COVID-19 vaccine. Some clones are missing from TCRdb's copy, which holds only in-frame ones; the method was immunoSEQ multiplex PCR. The sample shows roughly 100,000 clones, around 85% of them seen only once. It was second doses at about 4 or about 12 weeks that were pooled. Germline CDR1 and CDR2: MNHEY and SVGAGI. The CDR3 has 16 residues. After removal of 4 bases from V and 2 bases from J, the junction contained 8 bases not matched to a gene. As for this clone: The antigen is unknown.

Whole-study findings and limits: Only six people who got AZD1222 tested seropositive at baseline. Spike was spanned by vaccine-associated CD4 TCRs, with dominance at 160-218 and 743-854.

The sequence was collected from an adult who received the AZD1222 COVID-19 vaccine. The chain employs TRBV6-5 and TRBJ2-3; 8 bases align to TRBD2. Material: peripheral blood, obtained 28 days after the second AZD1222 dose. CDR3 protein: CASSWTGGRSTDTQYF. CDR3 nucleotides: TGTGCCAGCAGTTGGACGGGGGGGAGATCCACAGATACGCAGTATTTT.